This T cell receptor beta chain comes out of a study of blood T cell repertoires in COVID-19. This clone has just a few counts. Original processing methods: The authors estimated nucleated cell counts from reference gene primer amplification. Clones were read by immunoSEQ multiplex PCR, and TCRdb kept only the in-frame ones, dropping some. V and J calls and clone size follow that table, whereas D and trimming were derived from the DNA. The sample includes about 180,000 clones, 80% to 90% of them seen just once. Sequenced sample: peripheral blood. The receptor was isolated from a human donor with active or convalescent COVID-19. The donor label of this sample is uncertain.

The CDR3 protein is CSVRNTEAFF. The CDR3 bases are TGCAGCGTTCGGAACACTGAAGCTTTCTTT. This chain joins TRBV29-1 and TRBJ1-1; D uncertain. The CDR3 totals 10 residues. V lost 5 bases to trimming and J lost 1 base, with 2 bases between them. Germline V lookup: CDR1 SQVTM, CDR2 ANQGSEA.